Shown below are 9 T cell receptor beta chains from a single sample sequenced in a study of cytomegalovirus exposure and HLA in healthy donors (dated by TCRdb to the late 2010s). The method behind the library was the immunoSEQ multiplex PCR assay. For the multiplex PCR, a mixture combining 60 forward primers for TCR Vbeta segments and 13 reverse primers for TCR Jbeta segments was used. The immuneACCESS repertoire file appears here via TCRdb, limited to in-frame rearrangements. These files lack a portion of the clones; in checked studies, under half of the deficit traces to unresolved V genes, and the cause of the others is not known. In all, the sample holds 98,000 or so clones, and about 80% of those were seen once. Approximately 2% of the sample lies in the top ten. Sequenced material: PBMCs. The origin of the receptors is a woman aged 40-49 years in good health and CMV-seronegative.

The chain employs TRBV28 and TRBJ1-4, with 7 bases identical to TRBD1. Trimming cost V 7 bases and J 4 bases; bases outside gene matches: 6. Looked up from germline, CDR1 is MDHEN and CDR2 is SYDVKM. The CDR3 is 14 residues long. CDR3 sequence: CASTRQGGNEKLFF. The CDR3 coding sequence is TGTGCCAGCACCAGACAGGGAGGTAATGAAAAACTGTTTTTT.

The chain carries TRBV7-8 and TRBJ1-5; possibly TRBD1 for D (5 bases). The CDR3 spans 18 residues. In germline, CDR1 is SGHVS, CDR2 FQNEAQ. V was trimmed by 5 bases and J by 1 base, leaving 21 bases between them. The CDR3 nucleotides read TGTGCCAGCAGCAGACGACCGGGGGGGATGGGGAGCAATCAGCCCCAGCATTTT. Protein sequence: CASSRRPGGMGSNQPQHF.

V is TRBV7-2 and J is TRBJ1-4; possible D gene TRBD1, 5 bases. The CDR3 extends over 16 amino acids. V was shortened by 5 bases and J by 4 bases, with 17 bases between the two germline ends. Germline-derived CDR1 and CDR2 are SGHTA and FQGNSA. CDR3 region: CASSAHPGGSNEKLFF. In DNA form, the CDR3 reads TGTGCCAGCAGCGCCCATCCGGGGGGAAGTAATGAAAAACTGTTTTTT.

The CDR3 bases are TGCGCCAGCAGCTTGGCCAAGGGGGCTGGCGGCTACACCTTC. Translation gives CASSLAKGAGGYTF. The V gene is TRBV5-1, the J gene TRBJ1-2, with 7 bases that match TRBD1. V dropped 0 bases and J dropped 8; count of bases not matched to a gene: 7. The CDR3 extends over 14 amino acids. Germline V gene sequence: CDR1 SGHRS, CDR2 YFSETQ.

The chain joins TRBV14 to TRBJ1-2, with D possibly matching TRBD1 (5 bases). CDR1 is SGHDN and CDR2 is FVKESK in the germline V gene. The ends were cut back, 5 bases at V and 6 bases at J, with 19 bases in the middle. The CDR3 runs 15 residues. The chain's CDR3 is CASSKRGTEVNGYTF. As DNA, the CDR3 is TGTGCCAGCAGCAAACGGGGGACTGAAGTAAATGGCTACACCTTC.

The chain's CDR3 is CASSFVLASQETQYF. CDR3 DNA sequence: TGTGCCAGCAGCTTTGTCCTAGCCAGCCAAGAGACCCAGTACTTC. The chain has TRBV7-2 and TRBJ2-5; maybe TRBD2 (5 bases). The V end was cut by 3 bases, the J end by 1 base, with 12 bases between. The CDR3 length is 15 residues. From germline, CDR1 is SGHTA and CDR2 FQGNSA.

This chain links TRBV9 with TRBJ1-3; a weak D match, TRBD1 (5 bases). The CDR3 is made up of 15 amino acids. The V gene lost 0 bases and the J gene lost 0 bases, with 7 bases spanning the gap. CDR1 SGDLS and CDR2 YYNGEE come from the germline V gene. Written as DNA, the CDR3 is TGTGCCAGCAGCGTAGGGGGCTTCTCTGGAAACACCATATATTTT. It is translated as CASSVGGFSGNTIYF.

This clone appeared a few times. The chain links TRBV27 to TRBJ1-5; D is undetermined. V lost 4 bases to trimming and J lost 7 bases, with 11 bases between them. The CDR3 has 13 amino acids. The V gene's germline CDR1 is MNHEY and CDR2 SMNVEV (reference sequence). The CDR3 coding sequence is TGTGCCAGCAGTTATTCGCGAGGGCAGCCCCAGCATTTT. As protein: CASSYSRGQPQHF.

The rearrangement links TRBV6-5 to TRBJ2-2, with 12 bases matching TRBD1. Per germline, CDR1 MNHEY and CDR2 SVGAGI. The CDR3 covers 15 residues. V lost 6 bases and J lost 6; bases outside the gene matches: 5. Written as DNA, the CDR3 is TGTGCCAGCAGCCCGGGACAGGGGGCCGCCGGGGAGCTGTTTTTT. Its translation: CASSPGQGAAGELFF.